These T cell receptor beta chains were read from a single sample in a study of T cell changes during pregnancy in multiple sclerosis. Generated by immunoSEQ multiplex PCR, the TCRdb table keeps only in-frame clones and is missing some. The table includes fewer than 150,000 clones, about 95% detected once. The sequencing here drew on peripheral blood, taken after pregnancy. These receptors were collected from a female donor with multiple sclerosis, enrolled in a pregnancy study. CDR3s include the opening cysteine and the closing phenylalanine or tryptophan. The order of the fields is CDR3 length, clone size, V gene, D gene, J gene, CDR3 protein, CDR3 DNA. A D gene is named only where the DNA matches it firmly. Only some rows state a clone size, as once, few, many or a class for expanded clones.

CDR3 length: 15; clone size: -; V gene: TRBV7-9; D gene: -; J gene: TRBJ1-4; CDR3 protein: CASSPGAGGHEKLFF; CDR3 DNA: TGTGCCAGCTCCCCCGGGGCGGGGGGACACGAAAAACTGTTTTTT
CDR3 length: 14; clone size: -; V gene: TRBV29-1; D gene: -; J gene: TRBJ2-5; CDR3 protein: CSGGKNRAQETQYF; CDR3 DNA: TGCAGCGGGGGCAAAAACAGGGCTCAAGAGACCCAGTACTTC
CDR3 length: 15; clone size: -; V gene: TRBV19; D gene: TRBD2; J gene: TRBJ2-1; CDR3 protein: CASSTTSGGYNEQFF; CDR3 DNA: TGTGCCAGTAGTACCACTAGCGGGGGGTACAATGAGCAGTTCTTC
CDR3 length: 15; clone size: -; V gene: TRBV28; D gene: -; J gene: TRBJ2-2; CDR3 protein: CASSIFPGAGGELFF; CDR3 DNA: TGTGCCAGCAGTATATTTCCGGGAGCTGGCGGGGAGCTGTTTTTT
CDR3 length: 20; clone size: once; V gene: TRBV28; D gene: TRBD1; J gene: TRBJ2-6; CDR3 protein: CASSQPGQGVWDSGANVLTF; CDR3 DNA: TGTGCCAGCAGTCAGCCGGGACAGGGGGTTTGGGACTCTGGGGCCAACGTCCTGACTTTC
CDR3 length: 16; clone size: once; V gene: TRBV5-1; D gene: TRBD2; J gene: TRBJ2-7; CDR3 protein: CASSQNSGLRTYEQYF; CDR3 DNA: TGCGCCAGCAGCCAAAACTCGGGACTACGGACCTACGAGCAGTACTTC
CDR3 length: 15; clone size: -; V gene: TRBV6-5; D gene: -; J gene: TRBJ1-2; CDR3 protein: CASSRSKVTGSGYTF; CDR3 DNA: TGTGCCAGCAGCCGCTCAAAAGTAACAGGCAGTGGCTACACCTTC
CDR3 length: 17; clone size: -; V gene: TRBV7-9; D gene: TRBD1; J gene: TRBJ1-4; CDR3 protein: CASSPGQGIATNEKLFF; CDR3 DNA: TGTGCCAGCAGCCCGGGACAGGGGATTGCGACTAATGAAAAACTGTTTTTT
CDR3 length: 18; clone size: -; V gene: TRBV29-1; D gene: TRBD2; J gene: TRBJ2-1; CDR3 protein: CSVAGTSGRARSYNEQFF; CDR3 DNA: TGCAGCGTAGCCGGGACTAGCGGGAGGGCCAGGTCCTACAATGAGCAGTTCTTC
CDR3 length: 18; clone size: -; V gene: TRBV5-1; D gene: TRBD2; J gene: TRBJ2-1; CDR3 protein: CASSLDSAGDTISHEQFF; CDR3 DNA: TGCGCCAGCAGCTTGGACTCAGCGGGAGACACAATTTCACATGAGCAGTTCTTC
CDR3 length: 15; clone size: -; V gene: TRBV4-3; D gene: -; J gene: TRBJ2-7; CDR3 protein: CASSQDYWGLDEQYF; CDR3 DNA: TGCGCCAGCAGCCAAGATTACTGGGGACTGGACGAGCAGTACTTC
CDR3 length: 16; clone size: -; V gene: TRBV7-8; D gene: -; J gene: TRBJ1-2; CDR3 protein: CASSQRGRGGVYGYTF; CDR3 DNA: TGTGCCAGCAGCCAAAGGGGGAGGGGCGGGGTATATGGCTACACCTTC
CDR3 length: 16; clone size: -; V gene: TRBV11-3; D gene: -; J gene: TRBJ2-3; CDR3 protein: CASSLAGGYSTDTQYF; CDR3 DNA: TGTGCCAGCAGCTTAGCGGGCGGGTATAGCACAGATACGCAGTATTTT